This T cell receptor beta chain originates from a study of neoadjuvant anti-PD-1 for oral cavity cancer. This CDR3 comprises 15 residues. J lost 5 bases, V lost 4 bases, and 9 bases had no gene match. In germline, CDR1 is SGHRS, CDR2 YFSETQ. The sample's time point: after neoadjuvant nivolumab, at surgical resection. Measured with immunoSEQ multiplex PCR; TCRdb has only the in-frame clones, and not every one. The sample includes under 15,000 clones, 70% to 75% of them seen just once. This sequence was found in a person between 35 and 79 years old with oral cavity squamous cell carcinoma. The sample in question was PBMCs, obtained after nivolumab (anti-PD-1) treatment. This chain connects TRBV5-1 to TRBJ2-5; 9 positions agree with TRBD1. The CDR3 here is CASSPSTGGDETQYF. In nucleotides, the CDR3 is TGCGCCAGCAGCCCATCTACAGGGGGCGACGAGACCCAGTACTTC. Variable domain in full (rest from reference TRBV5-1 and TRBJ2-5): KAGVTQTPRYLIKTRGQQVTLSCSPISGHRSVSWYQQTPGQGLQFLFEYFSETQRNKGNFPGRFSGRQFSNSRSEMNVSTLELGDSALYLCASSPSTGGDETQYFGPGTRLLVL.